The 14 T cell receptor beta chains below all came from one sample that was sequenced in a study of T cell responses to AZD1222 COVID-19 vaccine. Profiling relied on immunoSEQ multiplex PCR, and the TCRdb table lists in-frame clones only, not all of them. The sample lists 110,000 to 150,000 clones, 92% occurring once. This specimen was peripheral blood, taken on day 0 of AZD1222 vaccination. These receptors were collected from an adult in good health.

The gene calls are TRBV5-6 and TRBJ1-4; D gene ambiguous. Looked up from germline, CDR1 is SGHDT and CDR2 is YYEEEE. CDR3 length: 17 residues. Trimming took off 1 base at V and 0 bases at J, with 13 bases between the two ends. The CDR3 DNA is TGTGCCAGCAGCTTGTCGGTAGGGATCGCAACTAATGAAAAACTGTTTTTT. The encoded protein is CASSLSVGIATNEKLFF.

The chain couples TRBV6-4 to TRBJ2-1, with a weak D call TRBD2 (7 bases). This CDR3 has 17 residues. The ends were cut back, 0 bases at V and 1 base at J, with 13 bases in the middle. Germline-derived CDR1 and CDR2 are MRHNA and SNTAGT. CDR3 protein: CASSDSTGGRSYNEQFF. The CDR3 region has the DNA TGTGCCAGCAGTGACTCGACGGGGGGCAGGTCCTACAATGAGCAGTTCTTC.

The rearrangement uses TRBV7-8 and TRBJ2-3; 11 positions agree with TRBD2. V gave up 3 bases and J gave up 5 bases; unmatched junction bases: 7. Germline loops: CDR1 SGHVS, CDR2 FQNEAQ. This CDR3 contains 16 residues. CDR3: CASSFLLAGGVDTQYF. The CDR3 coding sequence is TGTGCCAGCAGCTTTTTGCTAGCGGGAGGTGTAGATACGCAGTATTTT.

The J gene is TRBJ1-5, the V gene TRBV6-2 or TRBV6-3; D gene ambiguous. Germline assignment: CDR1 MNHEY and CDR2 SVGEGT. The ends were cut back, 2 bases at V and 6 bases at J, with 8 bases in the middle. The CDR3 has 13 residues. The CDR3 loop reads CASSYAGFQPQHF. Here the CDR3 DNA reads TGTGCCAGCAGTTACGCGGGGTTTCAGCCCCAGCATTTT.

The chain employs TRBV30 and TRBJ1-2; maybe TRBD1 (5 bases). The CDR3 is 11 amino acids. Trimming stripped 3 bases from V and 7 bases from J, with 9 bases between. Germline values: CDR1 GTSNPN, CDR2 SVGIG (reference sequence). The CDR3 loop is CAWSGGSGYTF. As DNA, the CDR3 is TGTGCCTGGAGCGGGGGTAGTGGCTACACCTTC.

The chain uses TRBV11-2 and TRBJ1-2; D is unresolved. This CDR3 is 12 amino acids long. The V end lost 4 bases, the J end lost 4 bases, and 7 bases lay between the germline ends. The germline gives CDR1 SGHAT, CDR2 FQNNGV. This CDR3 reads CASSSVPYGYTF. The CDR3 DNA reads as TGTGCCAGCAGCTCGGTACCCTATGGCTACACCTTC.

The chain combines TRBV12-5 with TRBJ2-1; D may be TRBD1 or TRBD2 (5 bases each). The germline V and J ends were trimmed by 1 base and 0 bases, with 10 bases remaining between them. Germline assignment: CDR1 LGHNT and CDR2 FRNRAP. The length of the CDR3 is 16 residues. The CDR3: CASGLGGAASYNEQFF. The CDR3 DNA reads TGTGCTAGTGGTTTGGGAGGGGCAGCCTCCTACAATGAGCAGTTCTTC.

The chain uses TRBV2 and TRBJ1-2, with TRBD1 matching 9 bases. Germline V CDR1 and CDR2: SNHLY, FYNNEI. After removal of 7 bases from V and 4 bases from J, the junction contained 4 bases not matched to a gene. CDR3 length: 13 residues. The CDR3 sequence: CASTMDRGYGYTF. The CDR3 DNA reads TGTGCCAGCACTATGGACAGGGGCTATGGCTACACCTTC.

The chain links TRBV7-2 to TRBJ2-1; 8 positions agree with TRBD1. This CDR3 is built from 15 residues. Germline lookup yields CDR1 SGHTA and CDR2 FQGNSA. After removal of 5 bases from V and 2 bases from J, the junction contained 5 bases not matched to a gene. CDR3 in amino acids: CASSEQGAAYNEQFF. As DNA, the CDR3 is TGTGCCAGCAGCGAGCAGGGGGCTGCCTACAATGAGCAGTTCTTC.

J is TRBJ1-6 and V is TRBV27, with D hard to call. This CDR3 is built from 13 residues. Trimming took off 6 bases at V and 6 bases at J, with 9 bases between the two ends. Germline V gene sequence: CDR1 MNHEY, CDR2 SMNVEV (reference sequence). CDR3 bases: TGTGCCAGCAGACGAAACGGTAATTCACCCCTCCACTTT. Translated, it gives CASRRNGNSPLHF.

The chain recombines TRBV2 with TRBJ1-5, with no clear D. The CDR3 length is 13 residues. Looked up from germline, CDR1 is SNHLY and CDR2 is FYNNEI. Deletions cut 4 bases from V and 2 bases from J, with 6 bases between. CDR3 nucleotides: TGTGCCAGCAGTGCCGAGGGCAATCAGCCCCAGCATTTT. It codes for CASSAEGNQPQHF.

The chain is built from TRBV3-1 (or the pseudogene TRBV3-2) and TRBJ2-1, with no clear D. Germline-derived CDR1 and CDR2 are LGHDT and YNNKEL (reference sequence). This CDR3 is built from 16 residues. V gave up 2 bases and J gave up 5 bases, with 16 bases separating them. The CDR3 bases are TGTGCCAGCAGCCAACTAGGGCAGCTCCTAGACAATGAGCAGTTCTTC. Its translation is CASSQLGQLLDNEQFF.

The chain combines TRBV27 with TRBJ1-1; D is undetermined. V lost 4 bases and J lost 5, with 11 bases in between. From germline, CDR1 is MNHEY and CDR2 SMNVEV (reference sequence). This CDR3 comprises 13 residues. The CDR3, as DNA: TGTGCCAGCAGTTCATCCCAATGGACTGAAGCTTTCTTT. It is translated as CASSSSQWTEAFF.

This chain links TRBV18 with TRBJ1-5; 8 bases align to TRBD1. Unmatched junction bases numbered 2, after V lost 5 bases and J lost 2 bases. Germline V CDR1 and CDR2: KGHSH, LQKENI. The CDR3 sequence is 14 residues long. DNA of the CDR3: TGTGCCAGCTCATCGGACAGGGGCAATCAGCCCCAGCATTTT. Translating it yields CASSSDRGNQPQHF.